The 20 T cell receptor beta chains presented below share a single source sample, sequenced in a study of early T cells in non-severe SARS-CoV-2 infection. TCRdb ran MiXCR on the 5' RACE reads and lists one entry per CDR3 protein. This sample has 85,000 to 90,000 distinct CDR3 sequences, with roughly 14% found just once. The sequenced sample consisted of whole blood. Receptor source: an adult who was a healthcare worker with PCR-confirmed SARS-CoV-2 infection or an uninfected control (not recorded which).

In its sample, this clonotype was seen a few times. The gene calls are TRBV9 and TRBJ2-2, with 7 bases fitting TRBD1. Unmatched junction bases numbered 16, after V lost 3 bases and J lost 5 bases. The germline gives CDR1 SGDLS, CDR2 YYNGEE. The CDR3 covers 18 residues. CDR3 DNA: TGTGCCAGCAGCGGAGGGAGAAAACCGGGACAGAGTACCGGGGAGCTGTTTTTT. Its protein is CASSGGRKPGQSTGELFF.

This rearrangement joins TRBV11-2 to TRBJ2-2, with TRBD2 as a possible D gene (6 bases). CDR3 length: 15 amino acids. Between the trimmed V and J ends, which lost 0 bases and 4 bases, there was a span of 9 bases. CDR1 is SGHAT, CDR2 FQNNGV, per germline. CDR3 coding DNA: TGTGCCAGCAGCTTAGACGGGGGACGCACCGGGGAGCTGTTTTTT. Translation gives CASSLDGGRTGELFF.

This clonotype came up a few times. This chain links TRBV29-1 with TRBJ2-3, with a possible D match to TRBD2 (5 bases). Germline V gene sequence: CDR1 SQVTM, CDR2 ANQGSEA. V lost 5 bases to trimming and J lost 2 bases, with 14 bases between them. This CDR3 region has 14 residues. This CDR3 reads CSVLRGLTTDTQYF. The CDR3 DNA follows: TGCAGCGTTCTGAGAGGGCTAACCACAGATACGCAGTATTTT.

Notes on this clonotype: Being one base from a much bigger clone, this may be a read error. This sequence joins TRBV7-6 and TRBJ1-3; 7 bases fit TRBD1. V lost 8 bases and J lost 4; bases outside the gene matches: 11. Per germline, CDR1 SGHVS and CDR2 FNYEAQ. The CDR3 is 15 amino acids. The chain's CDR3 is CASGSRTGLGNTIYF. CDR3 nucleotide sequence: TGTGCCAGCGGCTCAAGGACAGGATTAGGAAACACCATATATTTT.

The V and J genes are TRBV14 and TRBJ2-3, with 10 bases that match TRBD1. J lost 5 bases, V lost 5 bases, and 10 bases had no gene match. Germline loops: CDR1 SGHDN, CDR2 FVKESK. The CDR3 covers 16 residues. The CDR3 loop is CASSKVGTGAIDTQYF. The CDR3 DNA sequence: TGTGCCAGCAGCAAAGTCGGGACAGGGGCGATAGATACGCAGTATTTT.

This clonotype has only a few counts. CDR3 in amino acids: CASSQGLSNLNTEAFF. DNA for the CDR3: TGCGCCAGCAGCCAAGGACTCAGCAACCTGAACACTGAAGCTTTCTTT. The chain employs TRBV4-1 and TRBJ1-1; D is unresolved. Trimming stripped 1 base from V and 0 bases from J, with 12 bases between. The germline V gene has CDR1 MGHRA and CDR2 YSYEKL. The CDR3 is 16 amino acids.

V gene TRBV4-1 combines with J gene TRBJ1-4, with 10 bases lining up with TRBD1. In germline, CDR1 is MGHRA, CDR2 YSYEKL. The CDR3 has 16 residues. V gave up 2 bases and J gave up 6 bases; unmatched junction bases: 6. CDR3 residues: CASSQSDRGRYEKLFF. The DNA for the CDR3 is TGCGCCAGCAGCCAAAGTGACAGGGGGCGATATGAAAAACTGTTTTTT.

This clonotype was counted only a few times. The chain recombines TRBV28 with TRBJ1-1, with D maybe TRBD1 (5 bases). Trimming cost V 4 bases and J 3 bases, with 12 bases left between them. This CDR3 contains 14 residues. The V gene's germline CDR1 is MDHEN and CDR2 SYDVKM. CDR3 in amino acids: CASSSGRGYTEAFF. The CDR3 DNA follows: TGTGCCAGCAGTTCAGGGCGGGGCTACACTGAAGCTTTCTTT.

This clonotype was picked up a small number of times. This chain uses TRBV4-1 with TRBJ2-5, with TRBD2 identical over 10 bases. V was clipped by 0 bases and J by 4 bases; unmatched bases: 11. From germline, CDR1 is MGHRA and CDR2 YSYEKL. There are 18 residues in the CDR3. In nucleotides, the CDR3 is TGCGCCAGCAGCCAAGAATGGGCTAGCGGGGGACTCGGAGAGACCCAGTACTTC. Protein: CASSQEWASGGLGETQYF.

In this sample, this clonotype turned up many times. The chain is built from TRBV11-2 and TRBJ2-1, with 9 bases identical to TRBD1. The CDR3 is 17 amino acids. With 5 bases clipped from V and 2 bases from J, the junction kept 10 bases outside the gene matches. Germline V CDR1 and CDR2: SGHAT, FQNNGV. The DNA for the CDR3 is TGTGCCAGCAGCCGAAGATGGGACAGGGTCCCCTACAATGAGCAGTTCTTC. This translates into CASSRRWDRVPYNEQFF.

This clonotype was seen only a few times. This chain uses TRBV6-5 with TRBJ1-2, with TRBD1 identical over 9 bases. This CDR3 is built from 14 residues. The ends lost 2 bases at V and 2 bases at J; junction bases unmatched: 0. Germline CDR1 and CDR2: MNHEY and SVGAGI. Here the CDR3 reads CASSYGTGNYGYTF. CDR3 DNA: TGTGCCAGCAGTTACGGGACAGGGAACTATGGCTACACCTTC.

This clonotype has ten or more counts. This chain joins TRBV10-3 and TRBJ2-3, with D possibly matching TRBD1 (5 bases). The CDR3 sequence is 16 residues long. Germline lookup yields CDR1 ENHRY and CDR2 SYGVKD. Deletions cut 4 bases from V and 3 bases from J, with 17 bases between. Here the CDR3 reads CAISAEDTGSTDTQYF. CDR3 DNA: TGTGCCATCAGTGCCGAGGACACAGGTTCTACAGATACGCAGTATTTT.

This clonotype showed up just a few times. This chain uses TRBV7-9 with TRBJ1-1; possible D gene TRBD1, 6 bases. V shed 2 bases and J shed 5 bases, with 12 bases lying between them. The CDR3 has 14 amino acids. From germline, CDR1 is SEHNR and CDR2 FQNEAQ (reference sequence). CDR3 region: CASSLLTGSTEAFF. DNA of the CDR3: TGTGCCAGCAGCTTACTAACAGGGTCAACTGAAGCTTTCTTT.

This clonotype appeared a few times. This sequence joins TRBV7-2 and TRBJ2-3; D ambiguous. Germline loops: CDR1 SGHTA, CDR2 FQGNSA. V lost 2 bases, J lost 1 base, and 10 bases lay in between. The CDR3 has 15 amino acids. CDR3 region: CASSLPRPRTDTQYF. The CDR3 nucleotides read TGTGCCAGCAGCTTACCGAGGCCTCGCACAGATACGCAGTATTTT.

This clonotype was seen just once. The V call is TRBV3-1, the J call TRBJ2-1, with TRBD2 identical over 10 bases. This CDR3 is built from 16 residues. With 3 bases clipped from V and 4 bases from J, the junction kept 6 bases outside the gene matches. Looked up from germline, CDR1 is LGHDT and CDR2 is YNNKEL (reference sequence). CDR3 residues: CASSHLSGGAYNEQFF. The CDR3 DNA reads TGTGCCAGCAGCCACCTGAGCGGGGGGGCTTACAATGAGCAGTTCTTC.

This clonotype was detected only a few times. This sequence joins TRBV7-8 and TRBJ2-3; D is undetermined. The ends were cut back, 3 bases at V and 0 bases at J, with 13 bases in the middle. Germline V gene data show CDR1 as SGHVS and CDR2 as FQNEAQ. The CDR3 is 16 amino acids. The CDR3: CASSFERLESTDTQYF. CDR3 nucleotide sequence: TGTGCCAGCAGCTTCGAAAGACTGGAAAGCACAGATACGCAGTATTTT.

This clonotype was seen ten or more times. The chain couples TRBV4-2 to TRBJ2-5, with TRBD2 matching 14 bases. The CDR3 contains 18 residues. V was clipped by 1 base and J by 2 bases; unmatched bases: 6. Germline loops: CDR1 LGHNA, CDR2 YNFKEQ. The CDR3 DNA reads TGTGCCAGCAGCCAAGCTATGGGACTAGCGGGGGTACAAGAGACCCAGTACTTC. Protein product: CASSQAMGLAGVQETQYF.

This clonotype was detected ten times or more. The chain employs TRBV7-9 and TRBJ1-1; D remains ambiguous. Looked up from germline, CDR1 is SEHNR and CDR2 is FQNEAQ (reference sequence). The length of the CDR3 is 12 residues. The ends were cut back, 5 bases at V and 2 bases at J, with 6 bases in the middle. As DNA, the CDR3 is TGTGCCAGCAGCCCACCTAACACTGAAGCTTTCTTT. Amino acids: CASSPPNTEAFF.

J is TRBJ1-1 and V is TRBV11-2, with 9 positions matching TRBD1. This CDR3 has 12 residues. Germline V gives CDR1 SGHAT, CDR2 FQNNGV. With V trimmed by 1 base and J by 10 bases, 1 base remained unmatched. CDR3 in DNA: TGTGCCAGCAGCTTAGGGACAGGGGTAGCTTTCTTT. It is translated as CASSLGTGVAFF.

The CDR3 here is CAISFRDSPTDTQYF. CDR3 nucleotide sequence: TGTGCCATCAGCTTTAGGGACTCACCCACAGATACGCAGTATTTT. The chain employs TRBV10-3 and TRBJ2-3, with a possible D match to TRBD2 (6 bases). Germline V gene data show CDR1 as ENHRY and CDR2 as SYGVKD. The V end lost 6 bases, the J end lost 2 bases, and 15 bases lay between the germline ends. The CDR3 is 15 amino acids.